A selection of T cell receptor beta chains follows, all from one sample in a study of Tregs in tolerant kidney transplant recipients. This table comes from immunoSEQ multiplex PCR, and its TCRdb copy is limited to in-frame clones, with some not included. The table records tens of thousands of clones, less than 95% of them present only once. Here the sequenced sample was Tregs from blood, taken before the transplant. These receptor sequences come from a human donor who received a combined kidney and bone marrow transplant. CDR3s include the opening cysteine and the closing phenylalanine or tryptophan. The order of the fields is V gene, J gene, CDR3 protein.

V: TRBV5-1
J: TRBJ2-1
CDR3: CASSFFPFETSSYNEQFF

V: TRBV7-2
J: TRBJ2-5
CDR3: CASSQGGPQETQYF

V: TRBV20-1
J: TRBJ1-5
CDR3: CSVQGNQPQHF

V: TRBV28
J: TRBJ1-4
CDR3: CASTLTGAATNEKLFF

V: TRBV28
J: TRBJ2-1
CDR3: CASSSTSGRTPYNEQFF

V: TRBV7-9
J: TRBJ2-5
CDR3: CASSWGVQETQYF

V: TRBV28
J: TRBJ1-2
CDR3: CASTEADRGRRGYTF

V: TRBV28
J: TRBJ1-1
CDR3: CASSPGGRNTEAFF

V: TRBV11-2
J: TRBJ2-1
CDR3: CASSPGLDENEQFF

V: TRBV7-6
J: TRBJ2-5
CDR3: CASSPSPETQYF

V: TRBV10-3
J: TRBJ2-7
CDR3: CAIIGQGSYEQYF

V: TRBV11-2
J: TRBJ2-1
CDR3: CASSFSRNEQFF

V: TRBV4-1
J: TRBJ2-2
CDR3: CASSHLAGHTGELFF

V: TRBV7-2
J: TRBJ2-5
CDR3: CASSLGTSGQETQYF

V: TRBV18
J: TRBJ2-7
CDR3: CASSLTSGSSYEQYF

V: TRBV7-2
J: TRBJ2-7
CDR3: CASSSGTAAYEQYF

V: TRBV7-2
J: TRBJ2-3
CDR3: CASSFAGGRTSVTQYF

V: TRBV19
J: TRBJ1-4
CDR3: CASSTRGEGEKLFF

V: TRBV19
J: TRBJ1-1
CDR3: CASSMGLDATEAFF

V: TRBV18
J: TRBJ2-7
CDR3: CASSPLQGAPEQYF

V: TRBV5-4
J: TRBJ2-5
CDR3: CASSRGDSPQETQYF

V: TRBV27
J: TRBJ1-5
CDR3: CASSFMGAGNQPQHF

V: TRBV11-2
J: TRBJ2-5
CDR3: CASSLDGLAGAQETQYF

V: TRBV11-2
J: TRBJ2-7
CDR3: CASSFRDGAYEQYF

V: TRBV30
J: TRBJ2-4
CDR3: CAWSSGQGAKNIQYF

V: TRBV18
J: TRBJ2-7
CDR3: CASSPIRTGDEWQYF

V: TRBV6-5
J: TRBJ2-7
CDR3: CASSSPGLGSYEQYF

V: TRBV7-8
J: TRBJ2-7
CDR3: CASSLVDPGGSYEQYF

V: TRBV19
J: TRBJ1-1
CDR3: CASSMYAGVPEAFF

V: TRBV6-1
J: TRBJ2-7
CDR3: CASSERQGYSYEQYF

V: TRBV5-4
J: TRBJ2-7
CDR3: CASSFTDEQYF

V: TRBV9
J: TRBJ1-1
CDR3: CASSDLGGATEAFF

V: TRBV9
J: TRBJ2-1
CDR3: CASSVASSYNEQFF

V: TRBV27
J: TRBJ2-7
CDR3: CASSSHPHLKGAYEQYF

V: TRBV11-3
J: TRBJ1-2
CDR3: CARPRQGWINYGYTF

V: TRBV7-2
J: TRBJ2-1
CDR3: CASSSDRGRNEQFF

V: TRBV7-9
J: TRBJ1-1
CDR3: CASSLERGDRGEAFF